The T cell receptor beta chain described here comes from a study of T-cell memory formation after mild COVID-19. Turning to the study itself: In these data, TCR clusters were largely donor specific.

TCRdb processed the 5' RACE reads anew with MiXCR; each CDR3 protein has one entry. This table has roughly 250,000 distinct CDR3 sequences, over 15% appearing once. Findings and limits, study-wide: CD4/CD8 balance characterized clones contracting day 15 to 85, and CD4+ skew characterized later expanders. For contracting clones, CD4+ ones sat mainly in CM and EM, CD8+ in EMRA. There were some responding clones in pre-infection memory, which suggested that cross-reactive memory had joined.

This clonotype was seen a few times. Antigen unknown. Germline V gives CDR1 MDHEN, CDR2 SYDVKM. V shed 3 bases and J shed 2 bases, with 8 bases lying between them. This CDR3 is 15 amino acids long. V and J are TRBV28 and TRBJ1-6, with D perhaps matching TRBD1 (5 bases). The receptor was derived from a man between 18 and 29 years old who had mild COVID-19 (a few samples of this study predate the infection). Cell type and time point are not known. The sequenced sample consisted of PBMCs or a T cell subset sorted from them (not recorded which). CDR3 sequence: CASSFGGTYNSPLHF. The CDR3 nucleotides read TGTGCCAGCAGTTTTGGGGGAACCTATAATTCACCCCTCCACTTT.